A single sample gave rise to the 5 T cell receptor beta chains below, sequenced in a study of vaccination effects on CD4 cells after COVID-19. No antigen has been assigned to these receptors. TCRdb keeps only in-frame clones here, not all; method: immunoSEQ multiplex PCR. The sample gives tens of thousands of clones, roughly 75% of which show up once; approximately 2.4% is in the top ten. Following 10 days of culture, CD4+ T cells were isolated. Each person got two doses of an mRNA SARS-CoV-2 vaccine, BNT162b2 or mRNA-1273. The sample was CD4+ T cells from PBMCs cultured without peptide, taken after COVID-19 vaccination. These receptors were obtained from a human donor who received a COVID-19 vaccine.

V gene TRBV6-5 combines with J gene TRBJ1-2; no clear D gene. V shed 5 bases and J shed 4 bases, with 11 bases lying between them. Germline V gene data show CDR1 as MNHEY and CDR2 as SVGAGI. This CDR3 has 13 amino acids. The CDR3: CASSPFQIYGYTF. Here the CDR3 DNA reads TGTGCCAGCAGTCCGTTCCAGATCTATGGCTACACCTTC.

V gene TRBV6-5 combines with J gene TRBJ1-2; unclear D gene. Germline CDR1 and CDR2: MNHEY and SVGAGI. This CDR3 contains 15 residues. Trimming removed 0 bases at V and 8 bases at J, with 16 bases between. Here the CDR3 reads CASSYSPRSPGGYTF. CDR3 DNA: TGTGCCAGCAGTTACTCCCCTCGGTCTCCTGGGGGCTACACCTTC.

This clone was observed a handful of times. The chain is built from TRBV29-1 and TRBJ1-2; TRBD1 might be the D (5 bases). Trimming removed 4 bases from V and 4 bases from J, with 10 bases in between. The germline CDR1 and CDR2 sequences are SQVTM and ANQGSEA. The CDR3 totals 12 residues. In DNA, the CDR3 is TGCAGCGTTGGACAGATATCCTATGGCTACACCTTC. It specifies CSVGQISYGYTF.

The chain links TRBV24-1 to TRBJ1-2; perhaps TRBD1 as D (5 bases). CDR3 length equals 14 residues. Trimming shortened V by 8 bases and J by 2 bases, and 14 bases separated the two germline ends. Germline V lookup: CDR1 KGHDR, CDR2 SFDVKD. CDR3 protein: CATTAGGENYGYTF. CDR3 coding DNA: TGTGCCACCACCGCGGGGGGGGAGAACTATGGCTACACCTTC.

A single count supports this clone. This chain connects TRBV27 to TRBJ1-1; 7 nucleotides agree with TRBD1. This CDR3 has 13 amino acids. The germline V gene encodes CDR1 MNHEY and CDR2 SMNVEV (reference sequence). J was trimmed by 5 bases and V by 5 bases; bases with no gene match: 5. CDR3 in DNA: TGTGCCAGCAGTCAGACAGGGCGGACTGAAGCTTTCTTT. As protein: CASSQTGRTEAFF.